This TCR beta chain was identified in a study of T cells in narcolepsy. Study findings and constraints: Reportedly, autoreactive clonotypes were serially detected in patients' blood but not controls'.

Concerning this clone: Its antigen is undetermined.

V shed 0 bases and J shed 3 bases, with 12 bases lying between them. The CDR3 loop spans 16 amino acids. The germline V gene has CDR1 LGHNA and CDR2 YSLEER. Assay: immunoSEQ multiplex PCR; the TCRdb copy retains only in-frame clones and omits some. This sample carries 32,000 or so clones, roughly four fifths of them seen once, and the ten largest clones take over 0.9%. The clonotype was recovered from a human donor with narcolepsy. The specimen was CD45RA- memory CD4+ T cells from PBMCs. V usage is TRBV4-3 and J usage is TRBJ1-5; D unclear. CDR3: CASSQEGIVYNQPQHF. Written as DNA, the CDR3 is TGCGCCAGCAGCCAAGAAGGCATCGTGTACAATCAGCCCCAGCATTTT.